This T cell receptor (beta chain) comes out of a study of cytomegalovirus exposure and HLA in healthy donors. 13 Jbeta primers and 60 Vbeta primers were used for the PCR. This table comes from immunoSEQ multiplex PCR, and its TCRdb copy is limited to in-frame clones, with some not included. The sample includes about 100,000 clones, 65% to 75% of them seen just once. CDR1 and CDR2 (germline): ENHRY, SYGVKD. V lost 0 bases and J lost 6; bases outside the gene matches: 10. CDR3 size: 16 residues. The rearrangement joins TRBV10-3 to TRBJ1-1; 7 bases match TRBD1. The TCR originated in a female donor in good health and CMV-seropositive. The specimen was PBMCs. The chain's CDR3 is CAISESGRGGWPEAFF. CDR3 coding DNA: TGTGCCATCAGTGAGTCGGGGAGAGGGGGCTGGCCTGAAGCTTTCTTT.